These T cell receptor beta chains were read from a single sample in a study of T-cell reconstitution after alpha-beta-depleted transplantation in children. TCRdb called the PCR reads again in MiXCR, with one record for every CDR3 protein. The sample contains 600,000 or so distinct CDR3 sequences, roughly 23% of which appear only once. Source: PBMCs, mostly from graft donor cells, taken 360 days after TCRalphabeta/CD19-depleted stem cell transplant. The receptors here all came from a boy younger than two who had a stem cell transplant for acute myeloid leukemia, so the T cells may come from the graft donor. Each CDR3 is given without its conserved first and last residue. The order of the fields is V gene, D gene, J gene, CDR3 protein. A D gene is named only where the DNA matches it firmly.

>TRBV6-2/TRBV6-3|-|TRBJ2-7
ASSSDLDWEQY
>TRBV6-5|-|TRBJ1-6
ASSSAGASYNSPLH
>TRBV5-6|-|TRBJ2-2
ASSHLLTGELF
>TRBV6-5|-|TRBJ2-3
ASSYSLGQGWSTDTQY
>TRBV15|-|TRBJ1-1
ATSSGGKNTEAF
>TRBV6-1|-|TRBJ2-3
ASSGEDRLRTDTQY
>TRBV6-1|-|TRBJ1-2
ASWDRSGYGYT
>TRBV4-3|TRBD2|TRBJ2-3
ASSQEAGGGAAQY
>TRBV29-1|-|TRBJ2-1
SAAGILLYNEQF
>TRBV12-3/TRBV12-4|-|TRBJ2-7
ASSFKDGGRSKY
>TRBV9|TRBD1|TRBJ1-2
ASSVNHRDRGQGYT
>TRBV7-3|TRBD1|TRBJ2-7
ASSLTGTDYEQY
>TRBV5-1|-|TRBJ2-5
ASSVTEETQY
>TRBV6-5|-|TRBJ2-2
ASSYSRGNAGELF
>TRBV7-9|-|TRBJ1-2
ASSRERNNYGYT
>TRBV12-3/TRBV12-4|TRBD1|TRBJ2-5
ASSAGGTGGETQY
>TRBV12-3/TRBV12-4|-|TRBJ2-3
ASSQGSRTQY
>TRBV6-1|-|TRBJ1-3
ASSGGPGQSGNTIY
>TRBV15|TRBD2|TRBJ2-5
ATSRAGGLRETQY
>TRBV20-1|-|TRBJ1-3
SARDPRGYTIY
>TRBV20-1|-|TRBJ2-1
SATRAGRGGPQF
>TRBV6-4|TRBD2|TRBJ2-1
ASSDLPTSGGAHEQF
>TRBV20-1|-|TRBJ2-1
SASLWGAYNEQF
>TRBV5-1|TRBD1|TRBJ2-7
ASSFIPGTACPYEQY
>TRBV9|-|TRBJ2-1
ASSPGVEQF
>TRBV20-1|TRBD2|TRBJ2-1
SARISSGGAGAYNEQF
>TRBV20-1|-|TRBJ1-1
SAPPGDREAF
>TRBV3-1|-|TRBJ2-7
ASSPVEQY
>TRBV20-1|-|TRBJ1-1
SARDRSVGSTEAF
>TRBV5-1|TRBD1|TRBJ2-2
ASSSGQEGGELF
>TRBV29-1|TRBD1|TRBJ2-7
SVESGQGYEQY
>TRBV28|TRBD2|TRBJ2-3
ASSLRGDDTQY